Below, one T cell receptor (beta chain) is given with its context. The data were taken from a study of blood T cell repertoires in COVID-19. TCRdb's copy holds only in-frame clones and misses some; the assay was immunoSEQ multiplex PCR. The table records roughly 150,000 clones, 80% to 90% of them present only once. This CDR3 comprises 15 residues. Trimming took off 2 bases at V and 4 bases at J, with 12 bases between the two ends. Germline V lookup: CDR1 KGHSH, CDR2 LQKENI. The material sequenced was PBMCs or T cells enriched from blood (not recorded which). This chain uses TRBV18 with TRBJ1-5; possible D gene TRBD1, 6 bases. The sequence came from a man aged 45-65 years who had recovered from COVID-19. Here the CDR3 DNA reads TGTGCCAGCTCACCAGCAGGGGCCGGGAATCAGCCCCAGCATTTT. Protein sequence: CASSPAGAGNQPQHF.